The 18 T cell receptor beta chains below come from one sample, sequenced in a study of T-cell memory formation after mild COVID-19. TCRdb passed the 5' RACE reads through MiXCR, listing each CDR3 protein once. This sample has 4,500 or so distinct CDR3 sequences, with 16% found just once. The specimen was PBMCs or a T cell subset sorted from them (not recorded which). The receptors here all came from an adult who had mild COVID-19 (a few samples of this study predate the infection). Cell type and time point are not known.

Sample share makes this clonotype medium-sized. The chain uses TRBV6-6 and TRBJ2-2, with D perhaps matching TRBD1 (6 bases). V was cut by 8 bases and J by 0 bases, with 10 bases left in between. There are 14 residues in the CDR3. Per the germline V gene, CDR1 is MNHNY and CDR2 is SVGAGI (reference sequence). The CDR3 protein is CASGGQTNTGELFF. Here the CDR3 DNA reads TGTGCCAGCGGGGGACAAACGAACACCGGGGAGCTGTTTTTT.

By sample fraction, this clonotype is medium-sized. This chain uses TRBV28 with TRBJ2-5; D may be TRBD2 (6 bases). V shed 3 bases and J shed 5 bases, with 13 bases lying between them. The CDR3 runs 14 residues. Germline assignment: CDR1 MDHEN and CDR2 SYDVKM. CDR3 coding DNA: TGTGCCAGCAGTTTTCCGGGACTTAGGGAGACCCAGTACTTC. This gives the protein CASSFPGLRETQYF.

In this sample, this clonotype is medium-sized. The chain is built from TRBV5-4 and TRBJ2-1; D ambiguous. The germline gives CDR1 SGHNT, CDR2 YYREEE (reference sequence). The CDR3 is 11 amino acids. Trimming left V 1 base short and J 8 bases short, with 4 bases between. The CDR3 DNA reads TGTGCCAGCAGCTTGACGGATGAGCAGTTCTTC. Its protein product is CASSLTDEQFF.

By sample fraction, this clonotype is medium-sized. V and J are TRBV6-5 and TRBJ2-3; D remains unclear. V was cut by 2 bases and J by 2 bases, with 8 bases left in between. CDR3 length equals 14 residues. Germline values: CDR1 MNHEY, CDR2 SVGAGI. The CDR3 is CASSYAGFTDTQYF. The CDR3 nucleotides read TGTGCCAGCAGTTACGCCGGCTTCACAGATACGCAGTATTTT.

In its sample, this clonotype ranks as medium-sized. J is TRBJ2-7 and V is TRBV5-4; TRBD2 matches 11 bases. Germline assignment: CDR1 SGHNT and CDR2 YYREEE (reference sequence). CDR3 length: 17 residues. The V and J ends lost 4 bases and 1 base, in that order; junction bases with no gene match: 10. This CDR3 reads CASSPPPGTSGSYEQYV. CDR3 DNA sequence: TGTGCCAGCAGCCCACCCCCCGGGACTAGCGGATCCTACGAGCAGTACGTC.

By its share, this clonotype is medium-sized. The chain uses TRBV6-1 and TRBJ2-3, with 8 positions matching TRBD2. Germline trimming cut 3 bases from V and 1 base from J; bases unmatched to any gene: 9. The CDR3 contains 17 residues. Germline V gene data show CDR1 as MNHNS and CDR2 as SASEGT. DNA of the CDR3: TGTGCCAGCAGTGAGCGGACCCTAGCGGGCGGCACAGATACGCAGTATTTT. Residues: CASSERTLAGGTDTQYF.

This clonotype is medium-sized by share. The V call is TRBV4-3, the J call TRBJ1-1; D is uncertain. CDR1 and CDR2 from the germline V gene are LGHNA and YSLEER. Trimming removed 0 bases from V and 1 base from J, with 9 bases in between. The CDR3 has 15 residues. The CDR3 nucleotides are TGCGCCAGCAGCCAAGAAGGCAGAGAGAACACTGAAGCTTTCTTT. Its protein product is CASSQEGRENTEAFF.

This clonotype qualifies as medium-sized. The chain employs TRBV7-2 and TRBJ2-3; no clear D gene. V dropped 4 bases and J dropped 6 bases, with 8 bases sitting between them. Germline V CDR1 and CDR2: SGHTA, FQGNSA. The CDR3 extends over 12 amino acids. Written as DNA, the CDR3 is TGTGCCAGCAGCTCAAATTTGGATACGCAGTATTTT. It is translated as CASSSNLDTQYF.

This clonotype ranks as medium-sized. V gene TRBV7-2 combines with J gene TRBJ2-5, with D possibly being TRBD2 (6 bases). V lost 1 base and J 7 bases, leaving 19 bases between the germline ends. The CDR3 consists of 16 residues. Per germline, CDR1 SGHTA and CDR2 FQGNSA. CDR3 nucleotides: TGTGCCAGCAGCTTAGATGCAGCGGGTCTGCCCGGGACCCAGTACTTC. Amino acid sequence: CASSLDAAGLPGTQYF.

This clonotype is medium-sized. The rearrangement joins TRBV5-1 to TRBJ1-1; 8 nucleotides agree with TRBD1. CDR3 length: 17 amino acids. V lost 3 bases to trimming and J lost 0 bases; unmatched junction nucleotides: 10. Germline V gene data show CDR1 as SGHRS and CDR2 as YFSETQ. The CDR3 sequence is CASSSRTGNNMNTEAFF. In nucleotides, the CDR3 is TGCGCCAGCAGCTCCCGGACAGGGAATAACATGAACACTGAAGCTTTCTTT.

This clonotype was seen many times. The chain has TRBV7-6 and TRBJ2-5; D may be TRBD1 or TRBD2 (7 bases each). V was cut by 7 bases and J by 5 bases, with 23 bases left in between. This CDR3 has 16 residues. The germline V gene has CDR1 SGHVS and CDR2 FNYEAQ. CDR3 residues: CASTPNPGGARETQYF. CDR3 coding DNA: TGTGCCAGCACCCCCAACCCAGGGGGGGCCAGGGAGACCCAGTACTTC.

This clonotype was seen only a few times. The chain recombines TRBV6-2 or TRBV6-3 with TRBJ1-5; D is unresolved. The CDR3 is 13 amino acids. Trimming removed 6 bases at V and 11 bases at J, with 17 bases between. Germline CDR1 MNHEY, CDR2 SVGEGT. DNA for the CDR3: TGTGCCAGCAGCAACCCCCTTTTGACGGCCCAGCATTTT. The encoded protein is CASSNPLLTAQHF.

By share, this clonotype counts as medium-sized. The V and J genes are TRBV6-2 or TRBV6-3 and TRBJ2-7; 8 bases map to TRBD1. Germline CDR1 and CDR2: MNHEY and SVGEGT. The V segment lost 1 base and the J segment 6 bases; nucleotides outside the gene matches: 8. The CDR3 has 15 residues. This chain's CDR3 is CASSYFGTGGREQYF. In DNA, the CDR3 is TGTGCCAGCAGTTACTTCGGGACAGGCGGGCGCGAGCAGTACTTC.

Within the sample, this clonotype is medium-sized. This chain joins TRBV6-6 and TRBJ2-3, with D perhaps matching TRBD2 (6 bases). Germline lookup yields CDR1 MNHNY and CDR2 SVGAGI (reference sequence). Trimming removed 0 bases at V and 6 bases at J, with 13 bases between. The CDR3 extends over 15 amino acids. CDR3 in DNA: TGTGCCAGCAGTTACTCTCGACCGGGAGCGGATACGCAGTATTTT. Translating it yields CASSYSRPGADTQYF.

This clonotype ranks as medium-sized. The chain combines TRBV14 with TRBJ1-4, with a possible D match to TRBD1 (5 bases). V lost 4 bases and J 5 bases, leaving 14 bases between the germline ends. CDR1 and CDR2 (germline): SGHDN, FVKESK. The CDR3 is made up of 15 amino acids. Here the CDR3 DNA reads TGTGCCAGCAGCCCAGCTTTAGGGGAGAATGAAAAACTGTTTTTT. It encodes CASSPALGENEKLFF. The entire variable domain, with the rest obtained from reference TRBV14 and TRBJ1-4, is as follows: EAGVTQFPSHSVIEKGQTVTLRCDPISGHDNLYWYRRVMGKEIKFLLHFVKESKQDESGMPNNRFLAERTGGTYSTLKVQPAELEDSGVYFCASSPALGENEKLFFGSGTQLSVL.

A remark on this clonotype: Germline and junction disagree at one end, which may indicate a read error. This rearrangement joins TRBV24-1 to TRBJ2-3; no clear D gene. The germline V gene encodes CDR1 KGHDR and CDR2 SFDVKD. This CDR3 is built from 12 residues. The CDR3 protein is CATCDFIDTQYF. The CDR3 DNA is TGTGCCACCTGTGATTTCATAGATACGCAGTATTTT.

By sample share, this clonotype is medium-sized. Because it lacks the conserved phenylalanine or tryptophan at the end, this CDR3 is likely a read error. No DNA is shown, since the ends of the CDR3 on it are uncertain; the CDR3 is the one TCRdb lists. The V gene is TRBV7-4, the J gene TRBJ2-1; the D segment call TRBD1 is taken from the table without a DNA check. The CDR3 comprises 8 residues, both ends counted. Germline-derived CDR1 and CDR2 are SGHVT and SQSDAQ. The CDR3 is CASSWTAL.

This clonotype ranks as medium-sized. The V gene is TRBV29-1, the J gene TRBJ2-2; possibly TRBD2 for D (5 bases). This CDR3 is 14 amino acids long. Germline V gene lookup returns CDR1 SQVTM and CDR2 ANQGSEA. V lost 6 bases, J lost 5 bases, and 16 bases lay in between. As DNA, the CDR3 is TGCAGCGTCCCCTTGGGGAGTATTACCGGGGAGCTGTTTTTT. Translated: CSVPLGSITGELFF.